This T cell receptor beta chain was documented in a study of cytomegalovirus exposure and HLA in healthy donors. Study at large: Around four fifths of approximately 400 genotyped donors fell in the Caucasian-associated ancestry cluster.

This PCR relied on a set of 60 Vbeta primers and 13 Jbeta primers. In the original analysis: Among the unique TCR beta chains that a later analysis counted, about 81 million in all, roughly 11 million were shared. Profiling relied on immunoSEQ multiplex PCR, and the TCRdb table lists in-frame clones only, not all of them. That table gives V, J and clone size, and the DNA gave D and trimming. The sample lists about 76,000 clones, around 80% occurring once. On this clone: Its antigen is not known.

Study results and caveats: TCR sequences were mostly rare, though some public TCRs occurred in many donors. Further analysis, carried out later, found HLA-associated TCR beta chains more clonally expanded than equally common other chains.

Germline V gene data show CDR1 as SGHTA and CDR2 as FQGTGA. Trimming shortened V by 2 bases and J by 1 base, and 8 bases separated the two germline ends. CDR3 length equals 14 residues. The rearrangement links TRBV7-3 to TRBJ1-1, with TRBD1 as a possible D gene (5 bases). The sample consisted of PBMCs. The receptor was derived from a male donor in good health and CMV-seropositive. DNA for the CDR3: TGTGCCAGCAGCTTACAGGGTGGGAACACTGAAGCTTTCTTT. Protein: CASSLQGGNTEAFF. Drawing the rest from reference TRBV7-3 and TRBJ1-1, the complete variable domain is GAGVSQTPSNKVTEKGKYVELRCDPISGHTALYWYRQSLGQGPEFLIYFQGTGAADDSGLPNDRFFAVRPEGSVSTLKIQRTERGDSAVYLCASSLQGGNTEAFFGQGTRLTVV.